Listed below are T cell receptor beta chains from one sample, sequenced in a study of cytomegalovirus exposure and HLA in healthy donors. Method: immunoSEQ multiplex PCR; TCRdb's copy keeps in-frame clones and lacks some. Of a few hundred thousand clones in the sample, about three quarters were seen once. Sequencing input: PBMCs. These receptors came from a man younger than 30 in good health and CMV-seronegative. Both conserved end residues are part of each CDR3. D genes are given only for firm matches. Size is stated for part of the rows, as once, few or many counts, or as a class when the clone is expanded.

NA	NA	TRBV9	TRBJ2-3	CASSVGGGRVTQYF	TGTGCCAGCAGCGTCGGTGGGGGGAGAGTTACGCAGTATTTT
NA	once	TRBV30	TRBJ1-1	CACTGPRGGPEAFF	TGTGCCTGTACCGGGCCCAGGGGTGGACCTGAAGCTTTCTTT
TRBD1	once	TRBV19	TRBJ1-1	CASSPDGQGELNTEAFF	TGTGCCAGTAGCCCGGATGGACAGGGAGAGTTGAACACTGAAGCTTTCTTT
TRBD2	few	TRBV7-2	TRBJ2-2	CASSPGTSGSIGELFF	TGTGCCAGCAGCCCTGGGACTAGCGGGAGTATAGGGGAGCTGTTTTTT
NA	NA	TRBV6-5	TRBJ1-5	CASSYTGGGNQPQHF	TGTGCCAGCAGCTATACAGGAGGGGGCAATCAGCCCCAGCATTTT
TRBD1	NA	TRBV6-1	TRBJ1-2	CASSNSGTVDGYTF	TGTGCCAGCAGTAATTCCGGGACAGTAGATGGCTACACCTTC
TRBD1	NA	TRBV10-3	TRBJ2-3	CAISEPTGGDTQYF	TGTGCCATCAGTGAACCCACAGGGGGAGATACGCAGTATTTT
TRBD2	NA	TRBV7-3	TRBJ2-1	CASSLFSGGGNEQFF	TGTGCCAGCAGCTTATTTAGCGGGGGGGGCAATGAGCAGTTCTTC
NA	NA	TRBV7-6	TRBJ1-1	CASSYTGSTEAFF	TGTGCCAGCAGCTATACAGGGAGCACTGAAGCTTTCTTT
TRBD2	NA	TRBV7-2	TRBJ2-1	CASSPWGGSYNEQFF	TGTGCCAGCAGCCCTTGGGGAGGGAGCTACAATGAGCAGTTCTTC
NA	NA	TRBV2	TRBJ1-1	CASREGENTEAFF	TGTGCCAGCAGGGAAGGAGAGAACACTGAAGCTTTCTTT
NA	few	TRBV6-5	TRBJ1-1	CASTRGRGTEAFF	TGTGCCAGCACTAGAGGACGGGGGACTGAAGCTTTCTTT
NA	NA	TRBV14	TRBJ2-3	CASSQGAGGSTDTQYF	TGTGCCAGCAGCCAAGGTGCAGGGGGGAGCACAGATACGCAGTATTTT
TRBD2	NA	TRBV30	TRBJ2-2	CAWRELAGLSGELFF	TGTGCCTGGAGAGAACTAGCGGGATTATCCGGGGAGCTGTTTTTT
NA	few	TRBV27	TRBJ1-5	CASSPQGNQPQHF	TGTGCCAGCAGTCCACAGGGTAATCAGCCCCAGCATTTT
TRBD1	NA	TRBV5-4	TRBJ2-7	CASSPGQGGEQYF	TGTGCCAGCAGCCCGGGACAGGGCGGCGAGCAGTACTTC
NA	NA	TRBV29-1	TRBJ1-5	CSVGGDDNQPQHF	TGCAGCGTAGGGGGGGATGACAATCAGCCCCAGCATTTT
NA	NA	TRBV7-9	TRBJ2-7	CASSLGRAGLYYEQYF	TGTGCCAGCAGCTTAGGCCGGGCGGGGCTTTACTACGAGCAGTACTTC
NA	NA	TRBV4-2	TRBJ2-3	CASSQAEARDTQYF	TGTGCCAGCAGCCAAGCGGAGGCAAGAGATACGCAGTATTTT
TRBD1	few	TRBV4-1	TRBJ1-1	CASSQDQTGQLTEAFF	TGCGCCAGCAGCCAAGATCAAACGGGACAGTTGACTGAAGCTTTCTTT
NA	once	TRBV10-3	TRBJ1-2	CAITIGQNYGYTF	TGTGCCATCACTATTGGACAGAACTATGGCTACACCTTC
TRBD1	NA	TRBV6-6	TRBJ1-1	CASSYSRTGGETEAFF	TGTGCCAGCAGTTACTCGAGGACAGGGGGGGAGACTGAAGCTTTCTTT
TRBD2	NA	TRBV9	TRBJ2-3	CASSDSGATDTQYF	TGTGCCAGCAGCGATAGCGGGGCCACAGATACGCAGTATTTT
NA	NA	TRBV18	TRBJ1-4	CASSVSPNEKLFF	TGTGCCAGCTCCGTATCTCCTAATGAAAAACTGTTTTTT
TRBD2	NA	TRBV7-9	TRBJ2-7	CASSFPGLAGGSYEQYF	TGTGCCAGCAGCTTCCCGGGACTAGCGGGAGGCTCCTACGAGCAGTACTTC
TRBD2	NA	TRBV5-1	TRBJ2-2	CASSLMASGGNTGELFF	TGCGCCAGCAGCTTGATGGCTAGCGGGGGGAACACCGGGGAGCTGTTTTTT
TRBD1	NA	TRBV7-9	TRBJ1-2	CASSLGQGKNYGYTF	TGTGCCAGCAGCTTAGGACAGGGGAAGAACTATGGCTACACCTTC